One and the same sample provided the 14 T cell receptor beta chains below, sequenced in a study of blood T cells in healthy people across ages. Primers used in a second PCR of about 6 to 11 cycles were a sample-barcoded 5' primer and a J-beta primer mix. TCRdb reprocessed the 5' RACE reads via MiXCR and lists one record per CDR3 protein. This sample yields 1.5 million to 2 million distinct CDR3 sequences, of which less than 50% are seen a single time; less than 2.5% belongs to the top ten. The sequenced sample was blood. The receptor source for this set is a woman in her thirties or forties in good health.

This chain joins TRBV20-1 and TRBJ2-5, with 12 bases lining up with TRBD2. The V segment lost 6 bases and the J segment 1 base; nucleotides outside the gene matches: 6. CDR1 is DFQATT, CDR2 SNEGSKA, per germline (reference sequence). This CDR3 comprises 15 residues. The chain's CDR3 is CSAVTSGGFQETQYF. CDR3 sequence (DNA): TGCAGTGCGGTGACTAGCGGGGGCTTCCAAGAGACCCAGTACTTC.

DNA for the CDR3: TGTGCCAGCAGCTTAGCGAGGCTAGCGGGAGGATACAATGAGCAGTACTTC. Translating it yields CASSLARLAGGYNEQYF. The chain carries TRBV7-2 and TRBJ2-7; 11 bases agree with TRBD2. This CDR3 region has 17 residues. Germline trimming cut 0 bases from V and 7 bases from J; bases unmatched to any gene: 11. Germline V gene data show CDR1 as SGHTA and CDR2 as FQGNSA.

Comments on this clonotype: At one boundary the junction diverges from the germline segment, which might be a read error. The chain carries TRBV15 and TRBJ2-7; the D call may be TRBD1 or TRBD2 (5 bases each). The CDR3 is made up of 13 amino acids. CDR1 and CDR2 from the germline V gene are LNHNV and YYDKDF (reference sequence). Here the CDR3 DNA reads TGTGCCATCAGCCACGGGGACCTCTACGAGCAGTACTTC. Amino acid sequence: CAISHGDLYEQYF.

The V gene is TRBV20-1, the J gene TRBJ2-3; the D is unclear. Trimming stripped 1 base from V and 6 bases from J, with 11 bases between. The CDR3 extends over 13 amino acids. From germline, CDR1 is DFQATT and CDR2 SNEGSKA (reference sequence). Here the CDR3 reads CSARATMADTQYF. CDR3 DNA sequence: TGCAGTGCTAGAGCGACAATGGCTGATACGCAGTATTTT.

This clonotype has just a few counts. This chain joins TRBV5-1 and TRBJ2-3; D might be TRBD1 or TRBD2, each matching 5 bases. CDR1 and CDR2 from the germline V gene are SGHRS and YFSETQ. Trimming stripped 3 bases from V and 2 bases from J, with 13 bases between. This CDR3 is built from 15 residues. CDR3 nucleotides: TGCGCCAGCAGCTCGACCGGGACGGACACAGATACGCAGTATTTT. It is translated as CASSSTGTDTDTQYF.

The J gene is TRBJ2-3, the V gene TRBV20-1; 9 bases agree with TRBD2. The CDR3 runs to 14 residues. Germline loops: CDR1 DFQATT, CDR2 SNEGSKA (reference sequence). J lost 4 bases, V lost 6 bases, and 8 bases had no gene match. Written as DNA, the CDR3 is TGCAGTGCCTCTAGCGGGGTTCCGTCAGATACGCAGTATTTT. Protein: CSASSGVPSDTQYF.

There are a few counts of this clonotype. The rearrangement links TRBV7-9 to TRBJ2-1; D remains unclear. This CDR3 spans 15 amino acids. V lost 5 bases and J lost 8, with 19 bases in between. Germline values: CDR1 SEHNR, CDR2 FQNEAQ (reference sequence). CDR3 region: CASSLLRFSIYEQFF. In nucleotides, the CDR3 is TGTGCCAGCAGCCTTCTTCGTTTTTCAATTTATGAGCAGTTCTTC.

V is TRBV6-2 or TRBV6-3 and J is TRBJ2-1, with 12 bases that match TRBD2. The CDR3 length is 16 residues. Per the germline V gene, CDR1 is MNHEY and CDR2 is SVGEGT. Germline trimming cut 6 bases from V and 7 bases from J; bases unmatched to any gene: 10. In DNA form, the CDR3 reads TGTGCCAGCAGGATAGCTAGCGGGGGGGCCGGTAATGAGCAGTTCTTC. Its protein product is CASRIASGGAGNEQFF.

Here the CDR3 DNA reads TGCGCCAGCAGCTTGGGACAGGGGATTTTCACCGGGGAGCTGTTTTTT. This gives the protein CASSLGQGIFTGELFF. The chain joins TRBV5-1 to TRBJ2-2, with TRBD1 identical over 8 bases. In germline, CDR1 is SGHRS, CDR2 YFSETQ. The length of the CDR3 is 16 residues. V shed 0 bases, J shed 4 bases, and the junction held 5 bases outside the gene matches. The variable domain in full, completed from reference TRBV5-1 and TRBJ2-2, reads KAGVTQTPRYLIKTRGQQVTLSCSPISGHRSVSWYQQTPGQGLQFLFEYFSETQRNKGNFPGRFSGRQFSNSRSEMNVSTLELGDSALYLCASSLGQGIFTGELFFGEGSRLTVL.

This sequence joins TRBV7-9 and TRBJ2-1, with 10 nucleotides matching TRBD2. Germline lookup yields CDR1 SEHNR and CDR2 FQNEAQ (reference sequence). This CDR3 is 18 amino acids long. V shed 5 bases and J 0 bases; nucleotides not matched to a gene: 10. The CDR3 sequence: CASSHRSGGGSSYNEQFF. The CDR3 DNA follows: TGTGCCAGCAGCCATAGGAGCGGGGGGGGAAGCTCCTACAATGAGCAGTTCTTC.

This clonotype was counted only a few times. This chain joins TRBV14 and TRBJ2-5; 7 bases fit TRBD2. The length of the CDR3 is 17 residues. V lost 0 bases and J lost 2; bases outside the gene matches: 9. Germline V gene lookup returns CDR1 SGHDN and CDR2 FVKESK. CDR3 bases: TGTGCCAGCAGCCAAGATCGGTCCAGCGGGGAACAAGAGACCCAGTACTTC. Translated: CASSQDRSSGEQETQYF.

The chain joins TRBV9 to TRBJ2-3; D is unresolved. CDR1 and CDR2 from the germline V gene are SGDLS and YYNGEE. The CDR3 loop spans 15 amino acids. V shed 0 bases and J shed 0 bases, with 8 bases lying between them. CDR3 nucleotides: TGTGCCAGCAGCGTAGCCACCTCTAGCACAGATACGCAGTATTTT. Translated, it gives CASSVATSSTDTQYF.

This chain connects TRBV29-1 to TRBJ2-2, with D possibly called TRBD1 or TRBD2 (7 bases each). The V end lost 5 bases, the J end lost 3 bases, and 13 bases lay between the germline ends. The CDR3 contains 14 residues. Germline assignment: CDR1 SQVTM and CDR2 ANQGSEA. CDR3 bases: TGCAGCGTTAAGACAGGGAGGGACACCGGGGAGCTGTTTTTT. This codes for CSVKTGRDTGELFF.

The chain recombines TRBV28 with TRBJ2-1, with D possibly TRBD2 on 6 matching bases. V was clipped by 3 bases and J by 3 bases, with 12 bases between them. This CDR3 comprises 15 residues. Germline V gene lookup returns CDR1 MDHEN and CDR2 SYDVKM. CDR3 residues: CASSLREDGYNEQFF. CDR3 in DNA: TGTGCCAGCAGTTTGAGGGAGGACGGCTACAATGAGCAGTTCTTC.